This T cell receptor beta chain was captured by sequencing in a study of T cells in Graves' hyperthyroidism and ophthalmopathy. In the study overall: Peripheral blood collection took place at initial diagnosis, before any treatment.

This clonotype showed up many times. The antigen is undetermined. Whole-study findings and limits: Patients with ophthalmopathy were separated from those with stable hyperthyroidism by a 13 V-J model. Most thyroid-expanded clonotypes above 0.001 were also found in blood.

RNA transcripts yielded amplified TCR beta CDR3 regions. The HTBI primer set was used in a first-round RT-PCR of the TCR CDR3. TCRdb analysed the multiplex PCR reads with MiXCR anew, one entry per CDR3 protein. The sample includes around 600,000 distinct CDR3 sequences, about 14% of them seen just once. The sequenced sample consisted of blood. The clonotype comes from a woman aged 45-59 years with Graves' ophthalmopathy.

This chain's CDR3 is CASSPWDRVNEKLFF. In DNA form, the CDR3 reads TGTGCCAGCAGCCCTTGGGACAGGGTTAATGAAAAACTGTTTTTT. The rearrangement joins TRBV7-9 to TRBJ1-4; 9 nucleotides agree with TRBD1. Trimming took 5 bases from V and 4 from J; bases not matched to a gene: 5. There are 15 residues in the CDR3. Germline V gene sequence: CDR1 SEHNR, CDR2 FQNEAQ (reference sequence). Together with reference TRBV7-9 and TRBJ1-4, the CDR3 gives the full variable domain: DTGVSQNPRHKITKRGQNVTFRCDPISEHNRLYWYRQTLGQGPEFLTYFQNEAQLEKSRLLSDRFSAERPKGSFSTLEIQRTEQGDSAMYLCASSPWDRVNEKLFFGSGTQLSVL.